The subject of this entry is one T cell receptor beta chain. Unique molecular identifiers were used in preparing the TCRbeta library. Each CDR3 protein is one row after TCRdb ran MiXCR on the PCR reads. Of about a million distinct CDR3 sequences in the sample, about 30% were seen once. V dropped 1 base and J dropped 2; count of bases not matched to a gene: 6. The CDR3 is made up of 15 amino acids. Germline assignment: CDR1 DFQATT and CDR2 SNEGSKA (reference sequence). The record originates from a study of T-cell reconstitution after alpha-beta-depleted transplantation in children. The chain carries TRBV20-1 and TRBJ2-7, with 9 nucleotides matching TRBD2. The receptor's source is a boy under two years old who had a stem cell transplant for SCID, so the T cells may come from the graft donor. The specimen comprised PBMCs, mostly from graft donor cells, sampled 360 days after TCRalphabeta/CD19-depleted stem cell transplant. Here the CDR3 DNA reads TGCAGTGCTAGAGGGGCTAGCGGGGCCACCTACGAGCAGTACTTC. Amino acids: CSARGASGATYEQYF.